The present TCR beta chain was sequenced within a study of cytomegalovirus exposure and HLA in healthy donors. General observations from the study: Earlier analysis found most TCR beta V segments productive about 87% or about 30% of the time. A missense DCLRE1C variant was associated with V- and J-gene trimming of TCR beta chains in a later analysis, and an independent cohort replicated the association. Usually a TCR sequence was rare, but some public TCRs were found in many donors.

The ends lost 4 bases at V and 2 bases at J; junction bases unmatched: 4. The V gene's germline CDR1 is MNHEY and CDR2 SVGAGI. This CDR3 contains 15 residues. The PCR contained 60 Vbeta and 13 Jbeta primers. Measured with immunoSEQ multiplex PCR; TCRdb has only the in-frame clones, and not every one. Here the sample spans 110,000 to 150,000 clones, about 84% being singletons. Notes on this clone: As yet, its antigen is unknown.

Healthy bone marrow donors formed the donor group. V and J are TRBV6-5 and TRBJ2-1; 8 positions match TRBD1. This TCR was sampled from a woman aged 18-29 years in good health and CMV-seropositive. The sequencing sample was made of PBMCs. This CDR3 is CASSWGQATYNEQFF. The DNA for the CDR3 is TGTGCCAGCAGTTGGGGACAGGCAACCTACAATGAGCAGTTCTTC.